This T cell receptor (beta chain) comes out of a study of CD8 T cells in ankylosing spondylitis. General study results and limits: Researchers report that disease-linked clones proved CD8+ and relatively rare in peripheral blood. Prior work had noted some motif variants in reactive arthritis blood and synovial fluid.

Germline CDR1 reads LGHNA; CDR2 reads YNFKEQ. V lost 3 bases to trimming and J lost 3 bases; unmatched junction nucleotides: 17. CDR3 length equals 18 residues. With molecular barcodes, quantitative 5'-RACE was used to make the TCR beta libraries. MiXCR was run by TCRdb on the 5' RACE reads, yielding one entry per CDR3 protein. The data contain just over 350,000 distinct CDR3 sequences, approximately 22% of them singletons. Worth noting for this clonotype: What it binds is unknown.

This clonotype was obtained from a male donor with ankylosing spondylitis or in good health (not recorded which). The chain combines TRBV4-2 with TRBJ2-7, with TRBD1 identical over 7 bases. The sample was blood, either unsorted or a sorted T cell fraction (not recorded which). The CDR3 here is CASSHIGAGGESGYEQYF. In DNA form, the CDR3 reads TGTGCCAGCAGCCATATAGGGGCAGGGGGAGAGTCGGGCTACGAGCAGTACTTC.